The TCR beta chain described here comes from a study of vaccination effects on CD4 cells after COVID-19 (dated by TCRdb to between 2022 and 2023). Concerning the study at large: Across the study, the median time from the second dose to post-vaccine sampling was 72 days (range 14 to 241). The study compared SARS-CoV-2 spike-specific CD4+ TCR repertoires before and after mRNA vaccination in COVID-19 convalescent patients and infection-naive vaccine recipients. Altogether, roughly 10 COVID-19 convalescent patients and 4 SARS-CoV-2-naive healthy vaccine recipients made up the full study. Cultures from other donors in the study were sequenced using the Oncomine TCR Beta short-read assay on an Illumina iSeq 100. General findings and caveats noted by the study authors: The study was limited by a small number of convalescent patients, and early post-infection timepoints were lacking. At late post-vaccination timepoints, both infection-induced and vaccine-induced clones showed marked clonal contraction, consistent with waning T cell responses. Among healthy vaccine recipients, nearly all vaccine-induced clones were SARS-CoV-2 mono-reactive, and only 1 of 255 was cross-reactive with common cold coronaviruses.

Regarding this clone: Its specific antigen is unknown. Per-base qualities were not stored, and no clone one base away is much larger.

Libraries came from the immunoSEQ multiplex PCR assay. DNA from the cultured, isolated CD4+ T cells was subjected to TCR beta CDR3 sequencing. On the study's bioinformatics: The analysis removed non-productive TCR sequences, trimmed reads to the CDR3 region, and retained only CDR3s that were 7 or more amino acids long. Antigen-specific clonotypes were identified using the MANAFEST web app by comparison of expansion in peptide wells against reference cultures. To be called positive, a clone needed expansion at FDR<0.05 compared with the reference and with all other wells, an odds ratio greater than 5, and a frequency greater than 0.1% in two replicate wells. Cross-reactive clonotypes were defined as significantly expanded in SARS-CoV-2 spike wells and in at least one common cold coronavirus spike condition. CDR3 similarity was assessed by Levenshtein distance using the stringdist R package, and unrooted trees were constructed with ape in R 3.6.1. This is the immuneACCESS table as TCRdb keeps it, with only in-frame sequences that have V and J called. A part of the clones is gone; compared with another copy, unresolved V genes explain less than half, and the rest is unexplained. D and trimming come from the DNA, and the V and J calls and clone size come from that table. This sample gives 30,000 to 40,000 clones in total; roughly four fifths of them show up just once. 2% of the sample goes to the ten largest clones.

According to the germline V gene, CDR1 reads LGHNT and CDR2 reads FRNRAP. The CDR3 has 16 amino acids, counting the end cysteine and phenylalanine. Of all the DNA, just the CDR3 is kept, 48 bases in frame from base 1. Between the V and J ends, shortened by 3 bases and 7 bases respectively, the junction contains 16 bases. The ViraFEST assay stimulated PBMC with viral peptide pools and then used TCR sequencing to identify antigen-specific CD4+ T cell clonotypes by expansion. After less than eleven days of culture, CD4+ T cells were isolated with the EasySep CD4+ T cell isolation kit. Each participant received two doses of an mRNA SARS-CoV-2 vaccine, either BNT162b2 or mRNA-1273. Healthy vaccine recipients had no prior SARS-CoV-2 infection, confirmed by negative nucleocapsid antibodies before and after vaccination. About 2 million PBMC per well were cultured in IMDM with roughly 5% human AB serum, around 9.1 IU/ml IL-2 and gentamicin, plus 10 ug/ml peptides. Half of the culture medium was replaced with fresh IL-2-containing medium on days 3 and 7. Unless otherwise noted, each peptide stimulation condition was cultured in triplicate wells. PBMC were separated from whole blood using Ficoll-Paque Plus gradient centrifugation and were then either cryopreserved at -140C or used fresh. The overlapping peptide pools covered the spike proteins of SARS-CoV-2 and of the common cold coronaviruses HCoV-NL63, HCoV-OC43 and HCoV-229E. Genomic DNA was extracted from cultured CD4+ T cells with the QIAamp micro DNA kit.

This sequence was found in a human donor who received a COVID-19 vaccine. Some clones in this sample may be carry-over from other donors' samples. The chain is encoded by TRBV12-5 joined to TRBJ1-6; TRBD1 is a possible D gene, resting on 6 matching bases. The sample consisted of CD4+ T cells from PBMCs cultured with HCoV-NL63 spike peptides, taken after COVID-19 vaccination. The meaning of the sample's cell subset or site label: HCoV-NL63 spike overlapping peptide pool stimulation. CDR3 protein: CASGFGSGQGNSPLHF. The bases are TGTGCTAGTGGTTTTGGGTCGGGACAAGGCAATTCACCCCTCCACTTT.